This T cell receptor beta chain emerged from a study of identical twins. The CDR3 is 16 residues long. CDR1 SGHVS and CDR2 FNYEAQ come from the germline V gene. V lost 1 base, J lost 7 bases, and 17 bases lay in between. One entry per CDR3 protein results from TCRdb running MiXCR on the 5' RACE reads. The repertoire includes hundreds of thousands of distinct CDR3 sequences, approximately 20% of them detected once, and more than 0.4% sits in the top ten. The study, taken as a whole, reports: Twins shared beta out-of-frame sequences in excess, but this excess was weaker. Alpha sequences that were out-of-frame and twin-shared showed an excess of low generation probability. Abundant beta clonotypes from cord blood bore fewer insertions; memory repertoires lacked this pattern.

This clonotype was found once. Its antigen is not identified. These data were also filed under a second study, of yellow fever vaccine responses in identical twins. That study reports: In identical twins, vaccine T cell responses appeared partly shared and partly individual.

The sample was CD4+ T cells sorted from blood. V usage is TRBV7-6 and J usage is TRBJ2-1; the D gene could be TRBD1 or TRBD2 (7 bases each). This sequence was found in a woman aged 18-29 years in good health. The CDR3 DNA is TGTGCCAGCAGCTTAGGGGCCCAGGGGGGGAGGAATGAGCAGTTCTTC. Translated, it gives CASSLGAQGGRNEQFF.